The source of this TCR beta chain is a study of blood T cell repertoires in COVID-19. Original handling: For nucleated cells, counts were estimated from reference gene primer amplification. Libraries were prepared by immunoSEQ multiplex PCR; TCRdb keeps only in-frame clonotypes and omits some of them. V, J and clone size are taken as reported in that table, and D and trimming were inferred from the DNA itself. This table holds approximately 200,000 clones, roughly 89% found once. The CDR3 loop spans 14 amino acids. Germline V gene lookup returns CDR1 KGHSH and CDR2 LQKENI. J lost 10 bases, V lost 4 bases, and 5 bases had no gene match.

The chain employs TRBV18 and TRBJ1-6, with TRBD1 identical over 9 bases. The clonotype comes from a man aged 18 to 30 with acute COVID-19. The sample comprised PBMCs or T cells enriched from blood (not recorded which). The CDR3, as DNA: TGTGCCAGCTCACAGGGACAGGGTGGCTCACCCCTCCACTTT. Its translation is CASSQGQGGSPLHF.